This entry features one TCR beta chain sequence. TCRdb's table, derived via immunoSEQ multiplex PCR, lists solely in-frame clones and lacks some. The sample holds 20,000 to 25,000 clones, nearly 80% seen once. This specimen comes from a study of T cell clones after liver transplantation. Germline CDR1 and CDR2: SNHLY and FYNNEI. Between the trimmed V and J ends, which lost 0 bases and 4 bases, there was a span of 1 base. The length of the CDR3 is 11 residues. The material sequenced was CD8+ T cells from blood, taken around 54 months after liver transplant. This receptor was identified in a human patient who received a liver transplant. Part of the T cell pool may stem from the graft donor. This chain connects TRBV2 to TRBJ2-7, with unresolved D. CDR3 DNA: TGTGCCAGCAGTGAAGCTTACGAGCAGTACTTC. Residues: CASSEAYEQYF.